Detailed here is one TCR beta chain. What it recognizes is unknown. The length of the CDR3 is 15 residues. CDR1 and CDR2 (germline): SGHRS, YFSETQ. V gave up 4 bases and J gave up 2 bases, with 15 bases separating them. This entry is derived from a study of cytomegalovirus exposure and HLA in healthy donors. With 60 Vbeta and 13 Jbeta primers, the PCR was carried out. Generated by immunoSEQ multiplex PCR, the TCRdb table keeps only in-frame clones and is missing some. In the table there are 150,000 to 200,000 clones, approximately 80% of which are singletons. The study, taken as a whole, reports: Some TCR beta chains (about 170 of them) were listed as cytomegalovirus-associated.

Sequencing was performed on PBMCs. This rearrangement joins TRBV5-1 to TRBJ2-5, with D possibly being TRBD1 (6 bases). The TCR was taken from a man younger than 30 in good health and CMV-seropositive. CDR3 bases: TGCGCCAGCAGCCCTAATACAGGGTTTCAAGAGACCCAGTACTTC. Its protein product is CASSPNTGFQETQYF.